Listed below are T cell receptor beta chains from one sample, sequenced in a study of vaccination effects on CD4 cells after COVID-19. The antigens for these receptors are not known. This table comes from immunoSEQ multiplex PCR, and its TCRdb copy is limited to in-frame clones, with some not included. In the table there are about 23,000 clones, about two thirds of which are singletons. This material consisted of CD4+ T cells from PBMCs cultured with HCoV-NL63 spike peptides, taken before COVID-19 vaccination. All receptors come from a human donor who received a COVID-19 vaccine. CDR3s include the opening cysteine and the closing phenylalanine or tryptophan. The D gene is left open where the match is weak. A row's size may be missing; if present it is once, few, many or a size class.

d_call | j_call | clone_size | v_call | cdr3_nt | cdr3_aa
. | TRBJ2-1 | . | TRBV19 | TGTGCCAGTAGTATTGGGCCTACAACTAGGTGGGACAATGAGCAGTTCTTC | CASSIGPTTRWDNEQFF
. | TRBJ2-7 | few | TRBV10-1 | TGCGCCAGCAGTGGTCCCCTGGAGGGGAAAAGGTCCTACGAGCAGTACTTC | CASSGPLEGKRSYEQYF
TRBD2 | TRBJ2-7 | few | TRBV5-1 | TGCGCCAGCAGCTTCCTAGCGGGGGCCTACGAGCAGTACTTC | CASSFLAGAYEQYF
TRBD1 | TRBJ2-1 | few | TRBV7-6 | TGTGCCAGCAGCGTCGCAGGGGGCTCCTACAATGAGCAGTTCTTC | CASSVAGGSYNEQFF
. | TRBJ1-6 | few | TRBV18 | TGTGCCAGCTCACCAGCTCCCTATAATTCACCCCTCCACTTT | CASSPAPYNSPLHF
. | TRBJ2-1 | . | TRBV12-3/TRBV12-4 | TGTGCCAGCAGTGTACTCACCTACAATGAGCAGTTCTTC | CASSVLTYNEQFF
TRBD1 | TRBJ2-1 | . | TRBV5-1 | TGCGCCAGCAGCTTACCTAATACCGGGACAGGGTACAATGAGCAGTTCTTC | CASSLPNTGTGYNEQFF
. | TRBJ2-7 | . | TRBV27 | TGTGCCAGCATGCCAGGGAGAACCTACGAGCAGTACTTC | CASMPGRTYEQYF
. | TRBJ2-5 | once | TRBV18 | TGTGCCAGCTCGCCTACACTGGCAGAGACCCAGTACTTC | CASSPTLAETQYF
TRBD1 | TRBJ2-5 | . | TRBV7-2 | TGTGCCAGCAGCTTAACAGGGGAAGAGACCCAGTACTTC | CASSLTGEETQYF
. | TRBJ1-2 | . | TRBV6-5 | TGTGCCAGCAGTTACTCGGGGGTTGACTATGGCTACACCTTC | CASSYSGVDYGYTF
TRBD1 | TRBJ1-1 | . | TRBV5-1 | TGCGCCAGCAGCTGGGGGACAGTTGTGAACACTGAAGCTTTCTTT | CASSWGTVVNTEAFF
. | TRBJ2-5 | few | TRBV29-1 | TGCAGCGTTGAGTCCCCAACTCACGTGGGGGGGACCCAGTACTTC | CSVESPTHVGGTQYF